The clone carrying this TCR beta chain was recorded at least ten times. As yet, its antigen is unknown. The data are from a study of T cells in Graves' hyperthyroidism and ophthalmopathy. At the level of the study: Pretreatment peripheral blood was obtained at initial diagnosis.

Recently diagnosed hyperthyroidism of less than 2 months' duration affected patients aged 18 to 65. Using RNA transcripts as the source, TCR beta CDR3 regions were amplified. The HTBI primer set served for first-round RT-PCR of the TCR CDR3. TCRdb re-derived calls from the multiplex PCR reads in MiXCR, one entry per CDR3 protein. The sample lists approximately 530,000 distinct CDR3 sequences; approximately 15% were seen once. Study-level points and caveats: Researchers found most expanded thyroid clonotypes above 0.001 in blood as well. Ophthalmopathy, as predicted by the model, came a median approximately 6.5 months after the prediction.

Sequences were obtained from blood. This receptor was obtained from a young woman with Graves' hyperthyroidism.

The CDR3 loop is CASSSPTVNTEAFF. DNA of the CDR3: TGTGCCAGCAGTTCCCCCACAGTGAACACTGAAGCTTTCTTT. The chain joins TRBV19 to TRBJ1-1; D ambiguous. Trimming cost V 9 bases and J 0 bases, with 14 bases left between them. The germline V gene has CDR1 LNHDA and CDR2 SQIVND (reference sequence). This CDR3 spans 14 amino acids.